Described below is a single TCR beta chain sequence and its context. This entry belongs to a study of monozygotic twins with inflammatory bowel disease. Looked up from germline, CDR1 is SGHRS and CDR2 is YFSETQ. The CDR3 has 16 amino acids. The RNA usage for each TCR library was roughly 4,000 ng of total RNA. TCRdb re-analyzed the 5' RACE reads; it lists each CDR3 protein once, without DNA. The repertoire table contains fewer than 550,000 distinct CDR3 sequences. This TCR was recovered from a human donor with ulcerative colitis or Crohn's disease, or a healthy co-twin of an affected twin (not recorded which). The rearrangement uses TRBV5-1 and TRBJ2-7; TCRdb picks TRBD1, but there is no DNA to check that call. Sequencing was done on a sample of blood. The CDR3 sequence: CASSLAPGQGYYEQYF.